Sequencing of this T cell receptor (beta chain) was carried out in a study of memory CD4+ T cells and cytomegalovirus serostatus. CDR3 length: 13 amino acids. CDR1 is ENHRY and CDR2 is SYGVKD in the germline V gene. V was shortened by 6 bases and J by 2 bases, with 10 bases between the two germline ends. Original processing methods: Out-of-frame sequences were removed, leaving a few million distinct TCRbeta sequences. Sequencing used immunoSEQ multiplex PCR; TCRdb keeps in-frame clones, though not all of them. V, J and clone size are taken as reported in that table, and D and trimming were inferred from the DNA itself. The table shows approximately 92,000 clones, with roughly 80% occurring only once. Whole-study findings and limits: Repertoires predicted CMV serostatus with median bootstrapped AUC of about 0.96.

Single viable CD3+CD4+CD8-CD45RO+ cells were sorted as the memory CD4+ T cells. Serostatus was set by detecting CMV pp150, pp28, p38, p52 IgG. This clone was observed many times. Its cognate antigen is unknown. The clonotype comes from an adult in good health and CMV-seropositive. The specimen was memory CD4+ T cells from blood. The rearrangement joins TRBV10-3 to TRBJ1-2; possible D gene TRBD1, 5 bases. This chain's CDR3 is CAIREGRNYGYTF. In DNA, the CDR3 is TGTGCCATCAGGGAGGGACGGAACTATGGCTACACCTTC.